The rows below give T cell receptor beta chains drawn from one sample of a study of blood T cell repertoires in COVID-19. Profiled with immunoSEQ multiplex PCR; TCRdb holds only in-frame clones, not every one. Of about 64,000 clones in the sample, over 65% are singletons; the top ten hold more than 13%. Sequences were obtained from peripheral blood. These receptors were collected from a man in his sixties with COVID-19, enrolled during active disease. CDR3s include the opening cysteine and the closing phenylalanine or tryptophan. Each record gives: V gene, clone size, CDR3 protein. Clone sizes are given selectively: once, few, many, or a class where the clone is expanded.

V: TRBV4-2; size: .; CDR3: CASSQDRYNSPLHF
V: TRBV9; size: .; CDR3: CASSVGGKGEAFF
V: TRBV6-5; size: .; CDR3: CASRPGTSYNEQFF
V: TRBV6-2/TRBV6-3; size: .; CDR3: CASSFTLLGSGQETQYF
V: TRBV25-1; size: .; CDR3: CASSEGARATNEKLFF
V: TRBV5-5; size: .; CDR3: CASSQGTTGFQETQYF
V: TRBV7-9; size: few; CDR3: CASSQTGDNYGYTF
V: TRBV25-1; size: .; CDR3: CASSESGGTETQYF
V: TRBV11-2; size: .; CDR3: CASSLGQGFGYTF
V: TRBV10-2; size: few; CDR3: CASARDRAKETQYF
V: TRBV3-1/TRBV3-2; size: .; CDR3: CASSQLTVNYGYTF
V: TRBV9; size: .; CDR3: CASSHQGAGGDIQYF
V: TRBV11-3; size: .; CDR3: CASSLGQLTGELFF
V: TRBV6-1; size: .; CDR3: CASSGLAGGPPGELFF
V: TRBV6-2/TRBV6-3; size: .; CDR3: CASSNGQYEQYF
V: TRBV6-1; size: .; CDR3: CASSEPPGRAMHWAYEQYF
V: TRBV2; size: .; CDR3: CASRGTGGPSYEQYF
V: TRBV7-9; size: .; CDR3: CASSHTGEPHYGYTF
V: TRBV11-3; size: .; CDR3: CASSLAQGKETQYF
V: TRBV5-4; size: .; CDR3: CASSLDGVHPNTGELFF
V: TRBV2; size: .; CDR3: CASGGQGLDTGELFF
V: TRBV24-1; size: .; CDR3: CATSTSRDRGFNEQFF
V: TRBV24-1; size: .; CDR3: CATSDSDRGDYNEQFF
V: TRBV5-1; size: few; CDR3: CASSSTGTGSYEQYF
V: TRBV15; size: once; CDR3: CATSRGSYQPQHF
V: TRBV30; size: once; CDR3: CAWSGVGGPQTQHF
V: TRBV29-1; size: .; CDR3: CSVELGRGPTDTQYF
V: TRBV30; size: once; CDR3: CAWREGGINNEQFF
V: TRBV10-3; size: .; CDR3: CAISEAVGQYF
V: TRBV6-5; size: .; CDR3: CASRRQGANTGELFF
V: TRBV3-1/TRBV3-2; size: few; CDR3: CASSQGWASAENSYEQYF
V: TRBV9; size: .; CDR3: CASSVGAGTSGVNTQYF
V: TRBV6-6; size: .; CDR3: CASSNPGGDGYTF
V: TRBV28; size: .; CDR3: CASSRTSGRDNEQFF
V: TRBV5-5; size: few; CDR3: CASSSTGTGANVLTF
V: TRBV5-1; size: once; CDR3: CASSLAGTEETQYF
V: TRBV6-6; size: .; CDR3: CASTIGRTGINEQFF
V: TRBV18; size: few; CDR3: CASSPLREYLYEQYF
V: TRBV5-1; size: .; CDR3: CASSLGRGRFTDTQYF
V: TRBV5-1; size: .; CDR3: CASSFGDFADTQYF
V: TRBV6-7; size: .; CDR3: CASSTESGNTGELFF
V: TRBV7-9; size: .; CDR3: CASTALAVTTQYF
V: TRBV15; size: .; CDR3: CATLQVGVGEKLFF
V: TRBV10-1; size: .; CDR3: CASSELLAGGTDTQYF
V: TRBV5-1; size: .; CDR3: CASSLEWQAKLFF
V: TRBV5-1; size: .; CDR3: CASSLVRGSYNEQFF
V: TRBV5-6; size: .; CDR3: CASSLTGTQETQYF
V: TRBV11-2; size: .; CDR3: CASSLNLQETQYF